The T cell receptor (beta chain) described here comes from a study of T cells after yellow fever vaccination. Making TCR cDNA involved 5'RACE template switching, which added UMIs and a universal primer site. MiXCR was run by TCRdb on the 5' RACE reads, yielding one entry per CDR3 protein. In the table there are under 350,000 distinct CDR3 sequences, 4.1% of which are singletons. The CDR3 is 14 residues long. CDR1 and CDR2 from the germline V gene are MNHNY and SVGAGI (reference sequence). The study, taken as a whole, reports: The study noted that FACS-sorted repertoires could contain abundant clonotypes contaminating from the bulk population. Primary-vaccination clones mostly resurfaced post-booster (just under 98% CD4, just under 90% CD8).

Notes on this clonotype: Its antigen is as yet unknown.

This material consisted of PBMCs, taken 5 days after the yellow fever booster vaccination. The clonotype comes from a man aged 18 to 29 who received the YFV17D yellow fever vaccine. J is TRBJ1-5 and V is TRBV6-6; TRBD1 might be the D (5 bases). Written as DNA, the CDR3 is TGTGCGGGGGGTCGGCAGAGTAGCAATCAGCCCCAGCATTTT. The encoded protein is CAGGRQSSNQPQHF.